The sequence of this TCR beta chain was determined in a study of control samples from healthy donors and cancer patients (dated by TCRdb to 2019 to 2021). CDR1 and CDR2 were assigned from the germline V gene as SGHRS and YFSETQ. After removal of 2 bases from V and 5 bases from J, the junction retains 4 bases not matched to a gene. From the cysteine through the phenylalanine, the CDR3 covers 14 amino acids. Kept here is only the CDR3 DNA, which spans 42 bases and is read in frame from base 1. Library prep was done by the immunoSEQ multiplex PCR assay. As stored in TCRdb, this immuneACCESS dataset retains in-frame rearrangements with V and J assigned. A fraction of the clones does not appear; measured against another copy, unresolved V genes explain less than half of the discrepancy, and the remainder lacks a known reason. The sample table shows some 130,000 clones, and about 90% are seen once. The leading ten clones occupy roughly 2.1% of the sample.

A remark on this clone: The antigen it recognizes is unknown. No base qualities exist here, and no much larger clone lies one base off it.

The chain couples TRBV5-1 to TRBJ2-5, with 9 central nucleotides matching TRBD2. Sequencing input: blood. This TCR came from a woman in her fifties or sixties in good health. In nucleotides, the sequence is TGCGCCAGCAGCTTTGGACTAGCGTCCGAGACCCAGTACTTC. Its coded protein is CASSFGLASETQYF.